The sequence of this T cell receptor (beta chain) was determined in a study of control samples from healthy donors and cancer patients. The ends lost 6 bases at V and 3 bases at J; junction bases unmatched: 7. The CDR3 extends over 15 amino acids. Germline-derived CDR1 and CDR2 are SGHTA and FQGNSA. The protocol was immunoSEQ multiplex PCR, while the TCRdb copy is restricted to in-frame clones and leaves out a portion. In the table there are approximately 110,000 clones, approximately 93% of which are singletons. The sequence was obtained from a woman aged 18 to 35 in good health. Sequencing was performed on blood. The chain joins TRBV7-2 to TRBJ2-3; TRBD1 matches at 9 bases. CDR3 nucleotides: TGTGCCAGCAGATTACAGGGGGCCGGAACAGATACGCAGTATTTT. It is translated as CASRLQGAGTDTQYF.